The 18 T cell receptor beta chains reported below all come from one sample, sequenced in a study of blood T cell repertoires in COVID-19. Sequenced by immunoSEQ multiplex PCR; TCRdb stores in-frame clones only, minus some. The repertoire has around 76,000 clones, more than 70% of them found once; the top ten carry 9.5% to 15%. Material: peripheral blood. The receptor set was obtained from a man aged 45-60 years with COVID-19, enrolled during active disease.

This rearrangement joins TRBV5-1 to TRBJ2-1, with a tentative D call TRBD2 (6 bases). Trimming took off 2 bases at V and 0 bases at J, with 9 bases between the two ends. The length of the CDR3 is 15 residues. Looked up from germline, CDR1 is SGHRS and CDR2 is YFSETQ. CDR3 loop: CASSLAGASYNEQFF. The CDR3 DNA follows: TGCGCCAGCAGCTTAGCGGGCGCCTCCTACAATGAGCAGTTCTTC.

The chain carries TRBV19 and TRBJ2-3, with 10 bases that match TRBD2. The germline gives CDR1 LNHDA, CDR2 SQIVND (reference sequence). The CDR3 loop spans 16 amino acids. Trimming at V came to 5 bases and at J to 1 base, leaving 6 bases not matched to a gene. CDR3 in amino acids: CASSRPGTSGTDTQYF. The CDR3 coding sequence is TGTGCCAGTAGTCGCCCCGGGACTAGCGGCACAGATACGCAGTATTTT.

This clone was seen just once. The chain recombines TRBV28 with TRBJ2-5, with 7 positions matching TRBD1. CDR1 is MDHEN and CDR2 is SYDVKM in the germline V gene. The CDR3 is made up of 14 amino acids. V shed 7 bases, J shed 1 base, and the junction held 6 bases outside the gene matches. CDR3 sequence reads: CASKQGRVQETQYF. Written as DNA, the CDR3 is TGTGCCAGCAAACAGGGGCGCGTCCAAGAGACCCAGTACTTC.

The chain is built from TRBV6-6 and TRBJ1-1; a possible D gene is TRBD1 (6 bases). Per germline, CDR1 MNHNY and CDR2 SVGAGI (reference sequence). The CDR3 length is 15 residues. Trimming shortened V by 7 bases and J by 0 bases, and 15 bases separated the two germline ends. The CDR3: CASNPSDSLNTEAFF. CDR3 in DNA: TGTGCCAGCAATCCCTCGGACAGCTTGAACACTGAAGCTTTCTTT.

The chain combines TRBV7-2 with TRBJ2-3; D is perhaps TRBD1 (6 bases). Trimming shortened V by 3 bases and J by 9 bases, and 16 bases separated the two germline ends. CDR3 size: 14 residues. CDR1 is SGHTA, CDR2 FQGNSA, per germline. The CDR3 DNA sequence: TGTGCCAGCAGCTTGGGCCGGGACACACGGACGCAGTATTTT. Protein sequence: CASSLGRDTRTQYF.

This chain joins TRBV5-1 and TRBJ2-7; tentatively, D is TRBD2 (5 bases). Germline loops: CDR1 SGHRS, CDR2 YFSETQ. The CDR3 contains 13 residues. V was cut by 4 bases and J by 3 bases, with 11 bases left in between. The CDR3 nucleotides read TGCGCCAGCAGCCTCGTCGAGGGCTACGAGCAGTACTTC. Translating it yields CASSLVEGYEQYF.

V usage is TRBV5-1 and J usage is TRBJ2-5; D is possibly TRBD1 (6 bases). Per germline, CDR1 SGHRS and CDR2 YFSETQ. The CDR3 sequence is 16 residues long. The ends were cut back, 4 bases at V and 4 bases at J, with 20 bases in the middle. The CDR3 DNA reads as TGCGCCAGCAGCCGATCCGGGGACACACCTAGAGAGACCCAGTACTTC. Translating it yields CASSRSGDTPRETQYF.

The chain has TRBV7-9 and TRBJ2-5; 7 bases are a match to TRBD2. CDR3 length equals 16 residues. The V gene's germline CDR1 is SEHNR and CDR2 FQNEAQ (reference sequence). The V gene end was trimmed by 1 base and the J gene end by 4 bases; junction bases not matched to a gene: 9. The CDR3 DNA follows: TGTGCCAGCAGCTTAGGGGTTAGCGGGCTCGCAGAGACCCAGTACTTC. Amino acids: CASSLGVSGLAETQYF.

The chain recombines TRBV5-5 with TRBJ2-1, with D possibly being TRBD2 (5 bases). This CDR3 has 12 amino acids. CDR1 is SGHKS, CDR2 YYEKEE, per germline (reference sequence). V lost 4 bases and J 9 bases, leaving 11 bases between the germline ends. CDR3 sequence: CASSGGLGEQFF. In DNA form, the CDR3 reads TGTGCCAGCAGCGGAGGACTGGGTGAGCAGTTCTTC.

The chain joins TRBV20-1 to TRBJ2-7; D unresolved. From germline, CDR1 is DFQATT and CDR2 SNEGSKA (reference sequence). There are 11 residues in the CDR3. V shed 7 bases and J shed 2 bases, with 9 bases lying between them. The CDR3 reads CSVKLAYEQYF. Here the CDR3 DNA reads TGCAGTGTCAAGCTGGCCTACGAGCAGTACTTC.

This chain uses TRBV19 with TRBJ2-4, with 13 bases that match TRBD2. In germline, CDR1 is LNHDA, CDR2 SQIVND (reference sequence). This CDR3 is 17 amino acids long. Unmatched junction bases numbered 6, after V lost 3 bases and J lost 4 bases. The CDR3 nucleotides are TGTGCCAGTAGTATGGTATCGACTAGCGGGAGGAAAAACATTCAGTACTTC. Translation gives CASSMVSTSGRKNIQYF.

This clone has a handful of counts. The rearrangement joins TRBV4-3 to TRBJ2-3; TRBD1 agrees at 9 bases. Germline CDR1 and CDR2: LGHNA and YSLEER. The CDR3 has 17 residues. The V segment lost 3 bases and the J segment 3 bases; nucleotides outside the gene matches: 10. CDR3 DNA: TGCGCCAGCAGCCAGGAAGTCCCGGGACAGGGAACAGATACGCAGTATTTT. As protein: CASSQEVPGQGTDTQYF.

This rearrangement joins TRBV5-6 to TRBJ1-2; D unresolved. Germline loops: CDR1 SGHDT, CDR2 YYEEEE. V lost 0 bases to trimming and J lost 8 bases, with 11 bases between them. This CDR3 comprises 13 residues. The CDR3 sequence is CASSLADYVGYTF. CDR3 DNA: TGTGCCAGCAGCTTGGCAGACTATGTCGGCTACACCTTC. The entire variable domain, with the rest obtained from reference TRBV5-6 and TRBJ1-2, is as follows: DAGVTQSPTHLIKTRGQQVTLRCSPKSGHDTVSWYQQALGQGPQFIFQYYEEEERQRGNFPDRFSGHQFPNYSSELNVNALLLGDSALYLCASSLADYVGYTFGSGTRLTVV.

With respect to this clone: The identical CDR3 is also encoded by other nucleotide sequences in the sample. The V call is TRBV3-1 (or the pseudogene TRBV3-2), the J call TRBJ2-7, with D maybe TRBD2 (6 bases). The germline V gene has CDR1 LGHDT and CDR2 YNNKEL (reference sequence). Trimming shortened V by 0 bases and J by 3 bases, and 9 bases separated the two germline ends. This CDR3 region has 14 residues. CDR3 protein: CASSQDLGGYEQYF. CDR3 bases: TGTGCCAGCAGCCAAGATTTGGGGGGCTACGAGCAGTACTTC.

The CDR3 here is CASSQVSGEQFF. For the CDR3, the DNA is TGTGCCAGCAGCCAAGTATCGGGAGAGCAGTTCTTC. The chain carries TRBV3-1 (or the pseudogene TRBV3-2) and TRBJ2-1; possible D gene TRBD2, 5 bases. From germline, CDR1 is LGHDT and CDR2 YNNKEL (reference sequence). V lost 1 base to trimming and J lost 10 bases, with 8 bases between them. The CDR3 is 12 residues long.

V and J are TRBV2 and TRBJ2-3; tentative D call: TRBD1 (6 bases). CDR3 size: 15 residues. Germline loops: CDR1 SNHLY, CDR2 FYNNEI. Trimming left V 3 bases short and J 2 bases short, with 12 bases between. DNA of the CDR3: TGTGCCAGCAGTGATGTGGGGGCGAACACAGATACGCAGTATTTT. It translates to CASSDVGANTDTQYF.

This rearrangement joins TRBV6-5 to TRBJ2-2, with a possible D match to TRBD1 (7 bases). Germline assignment: CDR1 MNHEY and CDR2 SVGAGI. The CDR3 extends over 16 amino acids. Trimming pared 1 base from V and 6 bases from J, leaving 15 bases between. The CDR3: CASSYFRGAVAGELFF. The DNA for the CDR3 is TGTGCCAGCAGTTACTTCAGGGGGGCGGTCGCCGGGGAGCTGTTTTTT.

With respect to this clone: The same CDR3 is also encoded by other DNA sequences in this sample. The rearrangement joins TRBV2 to TRBJ2-7; TRBD1 might be the D (5 bases). The V end lost 4 bases, the J end lost 2 bases, and 6 bases lay between the germline ends. Per germline, CDR1 SNHLY and CDR2 FYNNEI. The length of the CDR3 is 12 residues. In nucleotides, the CDR3 is TGTGCCAGCAGTGGGACAACCTACGAGCAGTACTTC. Encoded protein: CASSGTTYEQYF.